This T cell receptor beta chain was observed in a study of blood T cell repertoires in COVID-19. About the study: The United States, Italy and Spain supplied acute and convalescent COVID-19 samples.

Method: immunoSEQ multiplex PCR; TCRdb's copy keeps in-frame clones and lacks some. The sample has roughly 73,000 clones; roughly 87% are singletons. This CDR3 contains 12 residues. Trimming took off 2 bases at V and 5 bases at J, with 5 bases between the two ends. Germline lookup yields CDR1 KGHDR and CDR2 SFDVKD. Regarding this clone: The same CDR3 is also encoded by other DNA sequences in this sample.

Sequencing was done on a sample of peripheral blood. The sequence was obtained from a woman older than 75 with active or convalescent COVID-19. The chain employs TRBV24-1 and TRBJ1-2; TRBD1 might be the D (5 bases). The CDR3 region is CATSDSGYGYTF. The CDR3 bases are TGTGCCACCAGTGATTCAGGGTATGGCTACACCTTC.